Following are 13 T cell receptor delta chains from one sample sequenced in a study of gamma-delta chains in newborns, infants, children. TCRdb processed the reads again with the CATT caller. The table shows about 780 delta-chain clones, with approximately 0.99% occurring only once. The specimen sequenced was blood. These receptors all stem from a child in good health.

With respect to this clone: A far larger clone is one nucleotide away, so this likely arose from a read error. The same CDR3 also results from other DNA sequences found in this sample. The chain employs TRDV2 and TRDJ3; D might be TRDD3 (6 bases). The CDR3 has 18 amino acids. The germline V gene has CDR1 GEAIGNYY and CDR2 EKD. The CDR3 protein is CACDTAGGSSWDTRQMFF. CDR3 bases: TGTGCCTGTGACACCGCCGGGGGAAGCTCCTGGGACACCCGGCAGATGTTTTTC.

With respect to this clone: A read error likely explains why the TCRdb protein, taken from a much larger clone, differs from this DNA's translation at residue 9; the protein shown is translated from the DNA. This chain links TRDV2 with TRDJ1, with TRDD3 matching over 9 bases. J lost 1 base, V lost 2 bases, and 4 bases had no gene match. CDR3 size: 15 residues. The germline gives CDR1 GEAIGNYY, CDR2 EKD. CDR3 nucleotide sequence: TGTGCCTGTGACAAACTGGGGGAACGCACCGATAAACTCATCTTT. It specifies CACDKLGERTDKLIF.

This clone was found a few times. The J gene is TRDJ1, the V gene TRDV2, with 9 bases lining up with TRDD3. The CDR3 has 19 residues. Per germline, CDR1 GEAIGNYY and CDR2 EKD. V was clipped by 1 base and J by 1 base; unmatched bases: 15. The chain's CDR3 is CACDTLTGGATSATDKLIF. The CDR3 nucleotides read TGTGCCTGTGACACTCTGACTGGGGGAGCCACGTCCGCCACCGATAAACTCATCTTT.

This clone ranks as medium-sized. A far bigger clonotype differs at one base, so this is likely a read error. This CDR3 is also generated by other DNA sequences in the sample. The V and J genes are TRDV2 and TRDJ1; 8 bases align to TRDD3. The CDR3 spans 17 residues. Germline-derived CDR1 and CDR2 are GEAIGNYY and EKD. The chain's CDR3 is CACDTGDHWGYTDKLIF. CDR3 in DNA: TGCGCCTGTGACACCGGGGATCACTGGGGGTACACCGATAAACTCATCTTT.

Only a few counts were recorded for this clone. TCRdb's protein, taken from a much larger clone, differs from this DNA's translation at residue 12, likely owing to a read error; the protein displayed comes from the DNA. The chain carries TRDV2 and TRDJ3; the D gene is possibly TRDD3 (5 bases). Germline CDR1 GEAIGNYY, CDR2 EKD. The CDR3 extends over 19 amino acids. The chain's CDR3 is CACDTVGTGGSRDTRQMFF. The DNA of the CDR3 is TGTGCCTGTGACACCGTGGGGACGGGTGGCTCCCGGGACACCCGACAGATGTTTTTC.

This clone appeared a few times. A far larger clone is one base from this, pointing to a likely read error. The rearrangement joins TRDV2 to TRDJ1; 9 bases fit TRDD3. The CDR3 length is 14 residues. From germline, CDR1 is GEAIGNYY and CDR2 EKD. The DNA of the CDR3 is TGTGCCTGTGACACGCTGGGGGATTCCGATAGACTCATCTTT. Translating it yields CACDTLGDSDRLIF.

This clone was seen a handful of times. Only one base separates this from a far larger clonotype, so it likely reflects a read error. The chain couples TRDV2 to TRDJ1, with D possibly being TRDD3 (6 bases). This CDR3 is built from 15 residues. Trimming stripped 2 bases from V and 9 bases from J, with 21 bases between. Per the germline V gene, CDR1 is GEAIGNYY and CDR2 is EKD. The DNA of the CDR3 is TGTGCCTGTGACAGTTTGGGGGGTACGGGGCGGGAACTCATCTTT. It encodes CACDSLGGTGRELIF.

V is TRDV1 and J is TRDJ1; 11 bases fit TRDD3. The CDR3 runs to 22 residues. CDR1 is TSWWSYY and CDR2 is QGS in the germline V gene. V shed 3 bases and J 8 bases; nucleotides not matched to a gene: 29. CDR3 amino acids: CALGDPTFLGGLVGDTLAKLIF. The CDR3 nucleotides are TGTGCTCTTGGGGACCCAACCTTCCTAGGCGGGTTGGTGGGGGATACGCTGGCCAAACTCATCTTT.

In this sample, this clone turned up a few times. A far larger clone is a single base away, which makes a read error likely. CDR3 region: CACDTLRDSDKLIF. The CDR3 nucleotides are TGTGCCTGTGACACGCTGAGGGATTCCGATAAACTCATCTTT. The V gene is TRDV2, the J gene TRDJ1, with a weak D call TRDD3 (5 bases). V lost 1 base and J 3 bases, leaving 11 bases between the germline ends. CDR3 length: 14 amino acids. Germline assignment: CDR1 GEAIGNYY and CDR2 EKD.

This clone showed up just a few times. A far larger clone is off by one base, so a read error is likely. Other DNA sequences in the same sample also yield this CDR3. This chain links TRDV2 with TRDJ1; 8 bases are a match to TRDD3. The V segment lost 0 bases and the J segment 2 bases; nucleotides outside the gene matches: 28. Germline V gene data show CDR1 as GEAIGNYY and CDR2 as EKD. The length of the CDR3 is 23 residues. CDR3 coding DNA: TGTGCCTGTGACACCATTGTTTCTCCTCGTCGTACTGGGGGTACGATACTTACCGATAAACTCATCTTT. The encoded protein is CACDTIVSPRRTGGTILTDKLIF.

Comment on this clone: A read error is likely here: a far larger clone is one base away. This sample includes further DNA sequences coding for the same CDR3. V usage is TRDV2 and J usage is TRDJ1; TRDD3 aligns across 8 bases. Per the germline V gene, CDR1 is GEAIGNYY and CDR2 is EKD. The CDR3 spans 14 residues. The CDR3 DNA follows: TGTGCCTGCGACACCTGGGGATACTCCGATAAACTCATCTTT. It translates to CACDTWGYSDKLIF.

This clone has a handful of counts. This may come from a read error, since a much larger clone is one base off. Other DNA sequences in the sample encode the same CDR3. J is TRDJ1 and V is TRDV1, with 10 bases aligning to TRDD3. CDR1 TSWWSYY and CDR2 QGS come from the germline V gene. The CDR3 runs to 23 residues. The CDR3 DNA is TGTGCCCTTGGGGCCTTCCGCACAATGAAGAGAGAGTACTGGGGGATGTGGAGCGATAAACTCATCTTT. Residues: CALGAFRTMKREYWGMWSDKLIF.

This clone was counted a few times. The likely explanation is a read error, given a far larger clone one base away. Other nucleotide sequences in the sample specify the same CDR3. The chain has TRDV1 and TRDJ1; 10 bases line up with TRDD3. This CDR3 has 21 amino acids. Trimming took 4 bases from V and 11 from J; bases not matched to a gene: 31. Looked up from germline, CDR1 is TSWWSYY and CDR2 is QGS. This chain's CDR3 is CALGALPKRPLVLGDFTKLIF. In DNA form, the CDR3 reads TGTGCTCTTGGGGCGCTTCCTAAAAGGCCCTTGGTACTGGGGGATTTCACTAAGCTCATCTTT.